Each of the 14 T cell receptor beta chains below was sequenced from the same sample in a study of T cells after yellow fever vaccination. TCRdb recomputed calls from the 5' RACE reads with MiXCR, one row per CDR3 protein. Here the sample spans under 50,000 distinct CDR3 sequences, roughly 6.4% being singletons. The source was PBMCs, either bulk or a sorted T-cell subset (CD4+, CD8+, memory, or dextramer-sorted; not recorded which), collected 45 days after the yellow fever booster vaccination. The origin of the receptors is a man aged 25-45 years who received the YFV17D yellow fever vaccine.

This clonotype qualifies as medium-sized. The chain recombines TRBV24-1 with TRBJ2-2; weak D call: TRBD2 (6 bases). Deletions cut 4 bases from V and 5 bases from J, with 25 bases between. Per germline, CDR1 KGHDR and CDR2 SFDVKD. The CDR3 runs 19 residues. The chain's CDR3 is CATSDRTTRPGAFTGELFF. CDR3 in DNA: TGTGCCACCAGTGACCGGACGACTAGGCCGGGAGCTTTTACCGGGGAGCTGTTTTTT.

At least ten counts were recorded for this clonotype. The V and J genes are TRBV27 and TRBJ2-3; maybe TRBD1 (5 bases). The germline V gene has CDR1 MNHEY and CDR2 SMNVEV (reference sequence). This CDR3 region has 16 residues. With 3 bases removed from V and 4 bases from J, the gap between germline ends came to 17 bases. The CDR3 bases are TGTGCCAGCAGTTTGGGCGGCAGGGTGGCGGCAGATACGCAGTATTTT. Amino acid sequence: CASSLGGRVAADTQYF.

This clonotype was picked up many times. J is TRBJ2-3 and V is TRBV20-1; perhaps TRBD2 as D (6 bases). The germline gives CDR1 DFQATT, CDR2 SNEGSKA (reference sequence). Deletions cut 2 bases from V and 4 bases from J, with 16 bases between. CDR3 size: 15 residues. CDR3 nucleotides: TGCAGTGCTAGAAGCCCGGCTAGCGCACCAGATACGCAGTATTTT. It translates to CSARSPASAPDTQYF.

This clonotype was detected a few times. The chain carries TRBV10-1 and TRBJ1-1; D is unclear. The CDR3 loop spans 13 amino acids. V was pared by 4 bases and J by 8 bases, with 14 bases between. Germline CDR1 WNHNN, CDR2 SYGVQD (reference sequence). The DNA for the CDR3 is TGCGCCAGCAGTGTTGGCGCTGCCACGGAAGCTTTCTTT. Its translation: CASSVGAATEAFF.

This clonotype was seen ten or more times. This chain connects TRBV29-1 to TRBJ2-3, with a possible D match to TRBD2 (6 bases). Trimming stripped 7 bases from V and 1 base from J, with 15 bases between. This CDR3 is built from 14 residues. CDR1 and CDR2 from the germline V gene are SQVTM and ANQGSEA. The CDR3 loop reads CSAPSGLRTDTQYF. The CDR3 DNA sequence: TGCAGCGCCCCGTCGGGACTTCGCACAGATACGCAGTATTTT.

This clonotype was seen a handful of times. The chain couples TRBV13 to TRBJ1-2, with a weak D call TRBD1 (5 bases). The length of the CDR3 is 13 residues. V lost 5 bases to trimming and J lost 7 bases, with 14 bases between them. Germline V gives CDR1 PRHDT, CDR2 FYEKMQ (reference sequence). The DNA for the CDR3 is TGTGCCAGCAGCGTTATAGGGGTGGGTGGCTACACCTTC. Translation gives CASSVIGVGGYTF. Full variable domain (rest looked up from reference TRBV13 and TRBJ1-2): AAGVIQSPRHLIKEKRETATLKCYPIPRHDTVYWYQQGPGQDPQFLISFYEKMQSDKGSIPDRFSAQQFSDYHSELNMSSLELGDSALYFCASSVIGVGGYTFGSGTRLTVV.

This clonotype was seen many times. This sequence joins TRBV2 and TRBJ2-4; D unresolved. The CDR3 is 15 residues long. Germline CDR1 SNHLY, CDR2 FYNNEI. V was shortened by 5 bases and J by 0 bases, with 11 bases between the two germline ends. The CDR3 spells CASSLELLAKNIQYF. CDR3 nucleotides: TGTGCCAGCAGTTTAGAGCTCCTAGCCAAAAACATTCAGTACTTC.

In this sample, this clonotype turned up a few times. This chain joins TRBV12-3 or TRBV12-4 and TRBJ2-2; D is ambiguous. CDR3 length equals 13 residues. Trimming shortened V by 6 bases and J by 6 bases, and 11 bases separated the two germline ends. For the CDR3, the DNA is TGTGCCAGCAGCTCAAGCGTCGCCGGGGAGCTGTTTTTT. Amino acids: CASSSSVAGELFF.

This clonotype was seen at least ten times. The chain uses TRBV12-3 or TRBV12-4 and TRBJ1-1; TRBD1 might be the D (5 bases). The V gene lost 6 bases and the J gene lost 3 bases, with 11 bases spanning the gap. The CDR3 is made up of 13 amino acids. As DNA, the CDR3 is TGTGCCAGCAGGCTCTTGGGGGACACTGAAGCTTTCTTT. As protein: CASRLLGDTEAFF.

This clonotype occurred many times. The J gene is TRBJ2-4, the V gene TRBV29-1; no clear D. From germline, CDR1 is SQVTM and CDR2 ANQGSEA. The CDR3 has 12 residues. V lost 4 bases to trimming and J lost 10 bases, with 14 bases between them. In DNA, the CDR3 is TGCAGCGTTGGGACGGGCGTGGATATTCAGTACTTC. Translation: CSVGTGVDIQYF.

This clonotype has at least ten counts. J is TRBJ2-1 and V is TRBV4-2; 13 positions match TRBD2. The junction had 3 bases not matched to a gene; V was cut back by 3 bases and J by 1 base. Germline values: CDR1 LGHNA, CDR2 YNFKEQ. CDR3 length: 17 residues. The CDR3 bases are TGTGCCAGCAGCCAGCCGACTAGCGGGAGGTCCTACAATGAGCAGTTCTTC. This translates into CASSQPTSGRSYNEQFF.

The chain carries TRBV7-2 and TRBJ2-1; 11 bases match TRBD2. The CDR3 runs 17 residues. The germline CDR1 and CDR2 sequences are SGHTA and FQGNSA. Trimming took 4 bases from V and 8 from J; bases not matched to a gene: 13. CDR3 in amino acids: CASSSYELAGGGDEQFF. DNA of the CDR3: TGTGCCAGCAGCTCCTATGAATTAGCGGGAGGGGGAGATGAGCAGTTCTTC.

The chain is built from TRBV20-1 and TRBJ1-2; D is perhaps TRBD1 (6 bases). Trimming stripped 3 bases from V and 5 bases from J, with 16 bases between. This CDR3 comprises 14 residues. Looked up from germline, CDR1 is DFQATT and CDR2 is SNEGSKA (reference sequence). The CDR3 sequence: CSASSRGSGYGYTF. The CDR3 DNA reads TGCAGTGCTAGTAGCAGGGGCTCCGGGTATGGCTACACCTTC.

The genes are TRBV18 and TRBJ2-3; no clear D. This CDR3 comprises 19 residues. The V end was cut by 3 bases, the J end by 1 base, with 23 bases between. Germline CDR1 KGHSH, CDR2 LQKENI. CDR3 sequence (DNA): TGTGCCAGCTCACCTCCCGTGGCGTCACCCACATGGGGCACAGATACGCAGTATTTT. Protein product: CASSPPVASPTWGTDTQYF.